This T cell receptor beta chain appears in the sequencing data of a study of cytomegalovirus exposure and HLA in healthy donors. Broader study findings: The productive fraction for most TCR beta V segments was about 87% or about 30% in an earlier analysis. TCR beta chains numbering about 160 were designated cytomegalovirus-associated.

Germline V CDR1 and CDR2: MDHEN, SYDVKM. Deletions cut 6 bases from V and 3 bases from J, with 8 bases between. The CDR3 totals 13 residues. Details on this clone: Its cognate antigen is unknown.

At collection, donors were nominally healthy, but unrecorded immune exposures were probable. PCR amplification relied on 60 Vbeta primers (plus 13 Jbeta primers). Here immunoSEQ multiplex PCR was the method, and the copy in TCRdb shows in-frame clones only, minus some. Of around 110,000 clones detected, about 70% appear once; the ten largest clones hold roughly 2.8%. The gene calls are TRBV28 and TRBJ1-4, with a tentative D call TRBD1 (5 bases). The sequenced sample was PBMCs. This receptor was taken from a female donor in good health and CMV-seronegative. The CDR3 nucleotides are TGTGCCAGCAGGGGGCCGGCTAATGAAAAACTGTTTTTT. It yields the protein CASRGPANEKLFF.